These 4 T cell receptor beta chains originate from one sample sequenced in a study of blood T cell repertoires in COVID-19 (dated by TCRdb to about 2020). The library was made by the immunoSEQ multiplex PCR assay. The clones in this table, taken by TCRdb from immuneACCESS, are in-frame only. Not every clone is retained; where verified, under half of the shortfall comes from an unresolved V gene, and the cause of the rest is unknown. This sample gives about 210,000 clones in total; 82% of them show up just once. Less than 15% of the sample is taken by the ten largest. The sequenced sample consisted of peripheral blood. All receptors come from a woman aged 40 to 50 with acute or convalescent COVID-19.

This clone appeared a single time. The chain combines TRBV6-5 with TRBJ2-5; 7 bases line up with TRBD1. This CDR3 spans 15 amino acids. J lost 1 base, V lost 2 bases, and 4 bases had no gene match. Germline values: CDR1 MNHEY, CDR2 SVGAGI. CDR3 nucleotides: TGTGCCAGCAGTTACCGCGGACAGGCCCAAGAGACCCAGTACTTC. Encoded protein: CASSYRGQAQETQYF.

This clone was detected a few times. The chain recombines TRBV5-1 with TRBJ1-2; 9 bases line up with TRBD1. J gave up 7 bases and V 4 bases, and 8 bases lay outside the gene matches. CDR1 and CDR2 (germline): SGHRS, YFSETQ. The CDR3 sequence is 14 residues long. The CDR3 DNA sequence: TGCGCCAGCAGCCCGGGACAGGGAGCCGGTGGCTACACCTTC. Its translation: CASSPGQGAGGYTF.

The count of this clone is one. The chain recombines TRBV2 with TRBJ2-1; weak D call: TRBD2 (5 bases). The CDR3 is 16 residues long. From germline, CDR1 is SNHLY and CDR2 FYNNEI. V was clipped by 4 bases and J by 0 bases, with 13 bases between them. CDR3 sequence: CASSGASGSSYNEQFF. Here the CDR3 DNA reads TGTGCCAGCAGTGGGGCGAGCGGCTCCTCCTACAATGAGCAGTTCTTC.

In DNA form, the CDR3 reads TGTGCCAGCAGTTACTCGGCCGGGGATAATTCACCCCTCCACTTT. It translates to CASSYSAGDNSPLHF. The rearrangement uses TRBV6-5 and TRBJ1-6; no definite D call. The V end lost 0 bases, the J end lost 5 bases, and 8 bases lay between the germline ends. This CDR3 comprises 15 residues. Per germline, CDR1 MNHEY and CDR2 SVGAGI.